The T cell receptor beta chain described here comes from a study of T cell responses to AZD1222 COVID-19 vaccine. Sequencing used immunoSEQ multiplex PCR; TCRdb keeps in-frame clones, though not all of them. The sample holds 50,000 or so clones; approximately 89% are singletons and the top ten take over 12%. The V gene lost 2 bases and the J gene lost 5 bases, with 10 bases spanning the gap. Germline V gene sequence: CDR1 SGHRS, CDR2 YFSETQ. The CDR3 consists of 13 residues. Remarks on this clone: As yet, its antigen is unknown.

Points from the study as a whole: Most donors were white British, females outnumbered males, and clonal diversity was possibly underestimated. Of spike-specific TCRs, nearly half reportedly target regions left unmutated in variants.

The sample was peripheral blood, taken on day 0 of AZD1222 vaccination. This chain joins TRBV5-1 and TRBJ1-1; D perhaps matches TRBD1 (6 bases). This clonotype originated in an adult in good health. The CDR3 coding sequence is TGCGCCAGCAGCTTAAACAGGGTAACTGAAGCTTTCTTT. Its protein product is CASSLNRVTEAFF.